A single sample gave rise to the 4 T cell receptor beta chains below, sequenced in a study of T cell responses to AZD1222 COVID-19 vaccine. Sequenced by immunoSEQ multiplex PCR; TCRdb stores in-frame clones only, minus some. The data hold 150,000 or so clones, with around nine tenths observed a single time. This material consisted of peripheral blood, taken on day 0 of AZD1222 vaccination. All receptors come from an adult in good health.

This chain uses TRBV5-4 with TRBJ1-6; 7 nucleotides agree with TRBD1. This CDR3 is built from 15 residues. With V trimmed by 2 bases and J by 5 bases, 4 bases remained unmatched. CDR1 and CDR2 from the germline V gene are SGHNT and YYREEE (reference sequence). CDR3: CASSFIQGDNSPLHF. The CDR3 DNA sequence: TGTGCCAGCAGCTTCATCCAGGGGGATAATTCACCCCTCCACTTT.

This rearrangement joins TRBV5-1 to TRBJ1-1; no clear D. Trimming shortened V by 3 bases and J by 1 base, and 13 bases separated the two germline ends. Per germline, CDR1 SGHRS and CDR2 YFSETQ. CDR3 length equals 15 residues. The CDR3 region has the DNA TGCGCCAGCAGCTATTCGGGATCCCGGAACACTGAAGCTTTCTTT. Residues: CASSYSGSRNTEAFF.

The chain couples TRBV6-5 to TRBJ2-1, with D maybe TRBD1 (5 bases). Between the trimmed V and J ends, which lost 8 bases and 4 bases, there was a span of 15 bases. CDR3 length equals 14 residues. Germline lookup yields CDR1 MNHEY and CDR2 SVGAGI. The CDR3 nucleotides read TGTGCCAGCGGGGAAAGGCAGGGATACAATGAGCAGTTCTTC. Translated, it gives CASGERQGYNEQFF.

The CDR3 region is CASSQRAGMHNEQFF. DNA for the CDR3: TGTGCCAGCAGCCAACGGGCGGGAATGCACAATGAGCAGTTCTTC. The chain employs TRBV14 and TRBJ2-1; TRBD2 is a possible D gene (6 bases). V lost 2 bases and J lost 5, with 13 bases in between. This CDR3 contains 15 residues. The V gene's germline CDR1 is SGHDN and CDR2 FVKESK.